The next 11 T cell receptor beta chains were all read from a single sample in a study of CD8+ T cells in alopecia areata. TCR sequencing used cDNA made by reverse transcription of extracted RNA. Clones were sequenced by immunoSEQ multiplex PCR, and TCRdb holds only the in-frame ones, with some missing. The repertoire consists of roughly 130,000 clones, with approximately 58% occurring once and the leading ten covering less than 5.5%. The sequencing here drew on CD4+ T cells sorted from blood, taken at week 0. Receptor source: a human donor with alopecia areata.

The J gene is TRBJ2-5, the V gene TRBV5-1, with D possibly being TRBD1 (6 bases). Germline CDR1 and CDR2: SGHRS and YFSETQ. The V end lost 3 bases, the J end lost 4 bases, and 16 bases lay between the germline ends. CDR3 length equals 15 residues. The CDR3 loop reads CASSSPGGVSETQYF. In nucleotides, the CDR3 is TGCGCCAGCAGCTCCCCTGGGGGCGTTTCAGAGACCCAGTACTTC.

This chain connects TRBV7-6 to TRBJ2-3; TRBD1 or TRBD2 may be the D gene (6 bases each). Trimming shortened V by 5 bases and J by 5 bases, and 17 bases separated the two germline ends. Looked up from germline, CDR1 is SGHVS and CDR2 is FNYEAQ. The CDR3 sequence is 15 residues long. The CDR3 reads CASSLYGGRGDTQYF. CDR3 in DNA: TGTGCCAGCAGCCTTTACGGGGGCCGGGGAGATACGCAGTATTTT.

This rearrangement joins TRBV4-1 to TRBJ2-3; possibly TRBD1 for D (6 bases). Trimming took 4 bases from V and 3 from J, leaving 11 bases between them. This CDR3 has 14 residues. CDR1 is MGHRA, CDR2 YSYEKL, per germline. The CDR3 loop reads CASSLGGWTDTQYF. The CDR3 DNA sequence: TGCGCCAGCAGCCTAGGGGGTTGGACAGATACGCAGTATTTT.

The CDR3 DNA reads as TGTGCCAGCAGCTTTGAACGGACGAGGCCCTACGAGCAGTACTTC. This codes for CASSFERTRPYEQYF. V gene TRBV7-8 combines with J gene TRBJ2-7, with no clear D. The V gene lost 3 bases and the J gene lost 2 bases, with 14 bases spanning the gap. The CDR3 is 15 amino acids. Germline CDR1 is SGHVS and CDR2 is FQNEAQ.

The CDR3 loop is CASSETKREGLYEQYF. CDR3 nucleotide sequence: TGTGCCAGCAGCGAAACGAAGCGGGAGGGCCTCTACGAGCAGTACTTC. The chain uses TRBV6-1 and TRBJ2-7; TRBD2 matches 10 bases. CDR3 length: 16 residues. V dropped 6 bases and J dropped 3; count of bases not matched to a gene: 11. Germline CDR1 reads MNHNS; CDR2 reads SASEGT.

The chain couples TRBV2 to TRBJ2-7; 9 nucleotides agree with TRBD1. V lost 6 bases, J lost 9 bases, and 18 bases stayed unmatched. The V gene's germline CDR1 is SNHLY and CDR2 FYNNEI. The CDR3 extends over 16 amino acids. CDR3 protein: CASRKRQGVLPGGQYF. The CDR3 DNA reads TGTGCCAGCAGGAAGAGACAGGGGGTCCTCCCAGGAGGGCAGTACTTC.

This clone was seen only once. The chain links TRBV7-2 to TRBJ1-4, with D possibly matching TRBD1 (6 bases). V gave up 2 bases and J gave up 8 bases, with 12 bases separating them. The CDR3 runs 14 residues. From germline, CDR1 is SGHTA and CDR2 FQGNSA. CDR3 nucleotides: TGTGCCAGCAGCTTAAGAACTGGGGGCGAAAAACTGTTTTTT. This gives the protein CASSLRTGGEKLFF.

The table lists this clone with a few counts. The CDR3 nucleotides read TGTGCCGTTTTTACAGGGGACGCTGGAAACACCATATATTTT. Encoded protein: CAVFTGDAGNTIYF. The V gene is TRBV7-7, the J gene TRBJ1-3; 7 positions agree with TRBD1. J was trimmed by 2 bases and V by 11 bases; bases with no gene match: 9. The CDR3 loop spans 14 amino acids. Germline CDR1 SSHAT, CDR2 FNYEAQ (reference sequence).

This clone appeared a few times. The chain uses TRBV28 and TRBJ1-2, with 9 bases that match TRBD1. V was pared by 4 bases and J by 8 bases, with 8 bases of the junction left unmatched. CDR3 size: 14 residues. Germline CDR1 reads MDHEN; CDR2 reads SYDVKM. CDR3: CASSYGTGSWGYTF. CDR3 nucleotides: TGTGCCAGCAGTTATGGGACAGGGAGTTGGGGCTACACCTTC.

This clone was picked up a small number of times. The V and J genes are TRBV5-1 and TRBJ2-5; possibly TRBD1 or TRBD2 for D (5 bases each). Germline values: CDR1 SGHRS, CDR2 YFSETQ. Trimming left V 4 bases short and J 2 bases short, with 15 bases between. The length of the CDR3 is 15 residues. In DNA form, the CDR3 reads TGCGCCAGCAGCGGGGACGGTGGGGGACAAGAGACCCAGTACTTC. Translated, it gives CASSGDGGGQETQYF. Looking up the rest from reference TRBV5-1 and TRBJ2-5 gives the full variable domain: KAGVTQTPRYLIKTRGQQVTLSCSPISGHRSVSWYQQTPGQGLQFLFEYFSETQRNKGNFPGRFSGRQFSNSRSEMNVSTLELGDSALYLCASSGDGGGQETQYFGPGTRLLVL.

The chain carries TRBV30 and TRBJ2-7; 9 positions match TRBD2. This CDR3 comprises 14 residues. With V trimmed by 1 base and J by 12 bases, 13 bases remained unmatched. In germline, CDR1 is GTSNPN, CDR2 SVGIG (reference sequence). In DNA, the CDR3 is TGTGCCTGGAGTGAAGGGACTAGCCCCGGTCAGCCGTACTTC. Protein product: CAWSEGTSPGQPYF.